A single T cell receptor beta chain is shown here with its context. In the source study's methods: Estimated nucleated cell counts came from reference gene primer amplification. Assay: immunoSEQ multiplex PCR; the TCRdb copy retains only in-frame clones and omits some. V and J calls plus clone size are reproduced from that table; the DNA served to infer D and trimming. Found here are more than 95,000 clones, 79% of them singletons; the top ten hold 37%. These data are taken from a study of blood T cell repertoires in COVID-19. Study summary: T cells, B-cell-depleted T cells, or PBMCs provided the cDNA or gDNA that served as material.

The CDR3 spans 13 residues. The germline CDR1 and CDR2 sequences are GTSNPN and SVGIG (reference sequence). Trimming took off 3 bases at V and 1 base at J, with 9 bases between the two ends. The genes are TRBV30 and TRBJ1-1; perhaps TRBD1 as D (5 bases). The clonotype originates from a middle-aged man with active or convalescent COVID-19. The sequenced sample consisted of peripheral blood. The CDR3 DNA reads TGTGCCTGGAGCGCCGACAGGAACACTGAAGCTTTCTTT. Protein sequence: CAWSADRNTEAFF.